A selection of T cell receptor beta chains follows, all from one sample in a study of CD8 T cells in ankylosing spondylitis. Using its own MiXCR run on the 5' RACE reads, TCRdb lists one record per CDR3 protein. The sample lists 35,000 to 40,000 distinct CDR3 sequences; 16% were seen once. What was sequenced was blood. These receptors were obtained from a male donor with ankylosing spondylitis or in good health (not recorded which). The CDR3 runs from the conserved cysteine through the conserved F or W. Fields, in order: J gene, V gene, CDR3 protein.

j_call: TRBJ2-1
v_call: TRBV4-2
cdr3_aa: CASSQDPTTARPGGNEQFF

j_call: TRBJ1-1
v_call: TRBV12-3/TRBV12-4
cdr3_aa: CASSPIGVMNTEAFF

j_call: TRBJ2-2
v_call: TRBV5-1
cdr3_aa: CASSSGLAGWANTGELFF

j_call: TRBJ1-4
v_call: TRBV7-9
cdr3_aa: CASSLVGEEKLFF

j_call: TRBJ2-1
v_call: TRBV28
cdr3_aa: CASSLPGRIYNEQFF

j_call: TRBJ2-1
v_call: TRBV20-1
cdr3_aa: CSASGTSGGWNEQFF

j_call: TRBJ2-5
v_call: TRBV12-3/TRBV12-4
cdr3_aa: CASSFAGPETQYF

j_call: TRBJ2-4
v_call: TRBV5-1
cdr3_aa: CASSLESWDQNIQYF

j_call: TRBJ1-1
v_call: TRBV25-1
cdr3_aa: CASSSRTGGGTEAFF

j_call: TRBJ2-2
v_call: TRBV10-3
cdr3_aa: CAISDRGFGTGELFF

j_call: TRBJ2-1
v_call: TRBV12-3/TRBV12-4
cdr3_aa: CASSLRRGAVNEQFF

j_call: TRBJ1-1
v_call: TRBV29-1
cdr3_aa: CSVEPWAEAFF

j_call: TRBJ1-1
v_call: TRBV25-1
cdr3_aa: CASQGGTEAFF

j_call: TRBJ2-1
v_call: TRBV12-3/TRBV12-4
cdr3_aa: CASSLTGGGYNEQFF

j_call: TRBJ1-1
v_call: TRBV7-9
cdr3_aa: CASRSRQGHRNTEAFF

j_call: TRBJ2-3
v_call: TRBV12-3/TRBV12-4
cdr3_aa: CASSPGLARGTDTQYF

j_call: TRBJ2-3
v_call: TRBV5-1
cdr3_aa: CASSPGTLIGTDTQYF

j_call: TRBJ1-4
v_call: TRBV27
cdr3_aa: CASSPRTVNEKLFF

j_call: TRBJ2-1
v_call: TRBV28
cdr3_aa: CASLGTIENNEQFF

j_call: TRBJ2-1
v_call: TRBV7-7
cdr3_aa: CASSLGGTTINEQFF

j_call: TRBJ2-1
v_call: TRBV20-1
cdr3_aa: CSARRPGTSGGYNEQFF

j_call: TRBJ2-3
v_call: TRBV7-2
cdr3_aa: CASSLTARKDTQYF

j_call: TRBJ2-3
v_call: TRBV20-1
cdr3_aa: CSVLGGGTDTQYF

j_call: TRBJ2-1
v_call: TRBV5-1
cdr3_aa: CASSIGLAGLGEQFF

j_call: TRBJ2-3
v_call: TRBV29-1
cdr3_aa: CSVDAGEGTDTQYF

j_call: TRBJ2-1
v_call: TRBV11-2
cdr3_aa: CASTRTSYNEQFF

j_call: TRBJ2-1
v_call: TRBV29-1
cdr3_aa: CSVKTGVEQFF

j_call: TRBJ1-6
v_call: TRBV28
cdr3_aa: CASKKDAFFRPLHF

j_call: TRBJ2-2
v_call: TRBV25-1
cdr3_aa: CASSERAPGELFF

j_call: TRBJ2-2
v_call: TRBV7-7
cdr3_aa: CASSPSVVAGTGELFF

j_call: TRBJ2-7
v_call: TRBV7-2
cdr3_aa: CASSLRASGPYEQYF

j_call: TRBJ1-4
v_call: TRBV28
cdr3_aa: CASSFFQDATNEKLFF

j_call: TRBJ2-1
v_call: TRBV5-1
cdr3_aa: CASSISGNSYNEQFF

j_call: TRBJ1-5
v_call: TRBV6-5
cdr3_aa: CASRSVGQGAGWPQHF

j_call: TRBJ2-3
v_call: TRBV20-1
cdr3_aa: CSARGSLDTQYF

j_call: TRBJ2-1
v_call: TRBV29-1
cdr3_aa: CSVIVGRYNEQFF

j_call: TRBJ2-7
v_call: TRBV6-5
cdr3_aa: CASSSGQRYEQYF

j_call: TRBJ2-4
v_call: TRBV20-1
cdr3_aa: CSAGRSDIQYF

j_call: TRBJ2-1
v_call: TRBV14
cdr3_aa: CASSQEFGFNEQFF

j_call: TRBJ1-4
v_call: TRBV15
cdr3_aa: CATSNGRRANEKLFF

j_call: TRBJ2-4
v_call: TRBV29-1
cdr3_aa: CSVDLGSDIQYF

j_call: TRBJ2-3
v_call: TRBV14
cdr3_aa: CASSQVTDTQYF

j_call: TRBJ2-6
v_call: TRBV28
cdr3_aa: CASSQPFSGGANVLTF

j_call: TRBJ2-3
v_call: TRBV29-1
cdr3_aa: CSVARGIGDTQYF

j_call: TRBJ2-2
v_call: TRBV28
cdr3_aa: CASSSTPDSGELFF

j_call: TRBJ1-4
v_call: TRBV28
cdr3_aa: CASSRVTVATNEKLFF

j_call: TRBJ2-5
v_call: TRBV2
cdr3_aa: CASSESPRVQYF

j_call: TRBJ1-2
v_call: TRBV9
cdr3_aa: CASSTTGGIGYGYTF

j_call: TRBJ2-1
v_call: TRBV28
cdr3_aa: CASTLGLSAKGEQFF

j_call: TRBJ1-4
v_call: TRBV28
cdr3_aa: CASSSQGLATNEKLFF

j_call: TRBJ2-1
v_call: TRBV7-9
cdr3_aa: CASSPTQDYREQFF

j_call: TRBJ2-7
v_call: TRBV5-1
cdr3_aa: CASSFVNGAHEQYF